This record concerns one T cell receptor beta chain sequence. The authors' processing: The assay estimated nucleated cells by amplifying reference gene primers. Sequencing used immunoSEQ multiplex PCR; TCRdb keeps in-frame clones, though not all of them. The DNA gave D and trimming, while V, J and clone size come from that table. The table shows under 85,000 clones, with 84% occurring only once. This sample is drawn from a study of blood T cell repertoires in COVID-19. Overall study context: Samples of COVID-19 (acute and convalescent) were obtained from the United States, Italy and Spain. The cDNA or gDNA used as material had been derived from T cells, B-cell-depleted T cells, or PBMCs.

The CDR3 runs 11 residues. Germline-derived CDR1 and CDR2 are SGHDT and YYEEEE. The V gene lost 4 bases and the J gene lost 7 bases, with 6 bases spanning the gap. Seattle-derived patients entered the study during active infection and were followed longitudinally. Sequencing was performed on peripheral blood. The clonotype originates from a man in his fifties with COVID-19, enrolled during active disease. The V call is TRBV5-6, the J call TRBJ2-1, with D possibly being TRBD2 (6 bases). Written as DNA, the CDR3 is TGTGCCAGCAGCGCGGGAAATGAGCAGTTCTTC. Its protein is CASSAGNEQFF.